Below, 2 T cell receptor beta chains from the same sample are listed, as sequenced in a study of OX40 agonist ivuxolimab in advanced cancers. Sequencing used immunoSEQ multiplex PCR; TCRdb keeps in-frame clones, though not all of them. The sample comprises fewer than 80,000 clones, 80% to 90% of which are singletons, and roughly 1.2% rests with the top ten. This material consisted of CD4+ or CD8+ T cells sorted from blood, taken in a trial of the OX40 agonist ivuxolimab. These receptors all come from an adult with an advanced solid tumor such as melanoma, head and neck, liver or kidney cancer.

The rearrangement links TRBV5-5 to TRBJ1-1; no reliable D call. CDR1 is SGHKS, CDR2 YYEKEE, per germline (reference sequence). Trimming stripped 2 bases from V and 7 bases from J, with 12 bases between. This CDR3 has 13 residues. The CDR3 here is CASSFQRQLEAFF. Here the CDR3 DNA reads TGTGCCAGCAGCTTCCAAAGGCAGCTTGAAGCTTTCTTT.

V is TRBV7-2 and J is TRBJ1-2; 9 bases align to TRBD1. This CDR3 is 14 amino acids long. CDR1 SGHTA and CDR2 FQGNSA come from the germline V gene. V was pared by 5 bases and J by 3 bases, with 4 bases of the junction left unmatched. The CDR3 sequence: CASSITGGDYGYTF. The CDR3 DNA is TGTGCCAGCAGCATAACAGGGGGCGACTATGGCTACACCTTC.